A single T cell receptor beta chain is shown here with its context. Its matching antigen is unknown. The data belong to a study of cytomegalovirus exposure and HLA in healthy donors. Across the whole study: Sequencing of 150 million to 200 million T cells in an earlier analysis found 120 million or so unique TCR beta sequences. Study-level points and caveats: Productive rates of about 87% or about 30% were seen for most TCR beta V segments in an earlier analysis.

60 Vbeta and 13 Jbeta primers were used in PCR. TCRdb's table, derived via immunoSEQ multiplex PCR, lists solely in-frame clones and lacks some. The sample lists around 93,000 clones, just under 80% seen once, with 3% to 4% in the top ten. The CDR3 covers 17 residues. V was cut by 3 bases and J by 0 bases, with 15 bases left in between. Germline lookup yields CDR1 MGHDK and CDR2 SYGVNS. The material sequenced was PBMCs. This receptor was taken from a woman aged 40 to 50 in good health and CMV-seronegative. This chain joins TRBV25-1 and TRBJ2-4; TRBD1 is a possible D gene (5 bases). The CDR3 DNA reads TGTGCCAGCAGTGAGAAGCACAGGTCCCCAGCCAAAAACATTCAGTACTTC. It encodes CASSEKHRSPAKNIQYF.